The source of this T cell receptor beta chain is a study of blood T cells in healthy people across ages (dated by TCRdb to the mid-2010s). Context from the whole study: In model experiments, template switching captured roughly one uniquely barcoded TCR beta cDNA molecule for every two T cells. Using deep sequencing normalized with unique cDNA molecular identifiers, the study measured how TCR beta repertoire diversity changes with age. The donors were divided into four age groups: young (average about 15 years), middle-aged (about 40), aged (about 61) and long-lived (more than 75). To avoid experimental bias, donors of different ages were spread randomly across the sequencing lanes. For two donors (one aged 18 to 30 and one aged 80 or older), the study analyzed two additional independent replicas of 1 million unique cDNA reads from the same blood draw. General conclusions and limits of the study: As age increased, observed TCR beta diversity per million T cells dropped in a roughly linear way, and a significant reduction was already evident by age roughly 36. Compared with the aged group, the long-lived group had more naive CD4+ T cells, fewer expanded clones and increased TCR diversity, suggesting age selection. A strong correlation was found between observed TCR beta diversity and the percentage of naive T cells measured by flow cytometry. Estimates of total diversity based on one million sequenced T cells were regarded as lower bounds and as underestimates. Donor CMV infection status was unknown, potentially confounding age-related changes in expanded clonotypes. Bulk unsorted PBMC profiling prevented conclusive comparison of naive and antigen-experienced compartments.

Points on this clonotype: The clone's antigen remains unknown. No much larger clone is present one base from it, and per-base qualities are unavailable.

Library method: 5' RACE. A second roughly 7 to 12 cycle PCR used a sample-barcoded 5' primer and a J-beta primer mix. Each TCR beta cDNA molecule received a unique molecular identifier from a template-switch 5' adaptor carrying 12 random nucleotides. At least 2.5 million CDR3-containing paired-end reads were obtained from each sample. First-strand cDNA synthesis was performed from all RNA using the Mint cDNA synthesis kit, with priming by a TRBC-specific oligonucleotide. Following uracil-DNA glycosylase treatment, all cDNA underwent a first 18-cycle PCR with the universal primers M1SS and BC2_uni_R. Per the source publication's procedure: Normalization of each sample was performed by random selection of 1 million high-quality reads, each carrying a distinct molecular identifier. Reads with shared molecular identifiers were discarded instead of being binned into consensus sequences. MiTCR, set to a Q25 quality threshold and the strictest error-elimination algorithm, was used for CDR3 identification, clonotype clustering and error correction. A nonparametric unseen species model with Euler transformation was used to estimate lower-bound total TCR beta diversity. TCRdb ran its own pipeline on the public reads, namely fastp trimming at Q25 and MiXCR clone calling, and kept in-frame beta chains. CDR3 protein sequences are deduplicated, and each keeps its most common genes and DNA. These V and J calls originate from TCRdb's pipeline instead of the authors' own analysis. The sample table contains roughly 1.9 million distinct CDR3 sequences; only one count was recorded for around 40% of them. Under 25% of the sample belongs to the ten largest clones.

The CDR3 sequence holds 14 residues, the cysteine and phenylalanine included. The entry retains the CDR3 DNA only, 42 bases that are in frame from base 1. The V end loses 6 bases and the J end loses 4 bases, and a stretch of 13 bases separates them. The approximately 39 donors, aged about 6 to 95 years, were systemically healthy Caucasian individuals from Russia. Approximately 9.3 milliliters of peripheral blood were drawn from each donor into EDTA-treated Vacutainer tubes. Ficoll-Paque density-gradient centrifugation was used to isolate PBMCs, with at least 6.5 million obtained per sample. Trizol reagent was used to extract total RNA from PBMCs, with at least 6 micrograms per sample. For every donor, an aliquot of PBMCs went through flow cytometry to measure the percentages of naive CD45RAhigh/CD27high T cells.

The source is a human donor in good health. The sample comprised blood. The sequence joins TRBV12-3 or TRBV12-4 to TRBJ2-1; TRBD1 might be the D gene, on 6 matching bases. The nucleotide sequence reads as follows: TGTGCCAGCAGCCCAGGGGAAAGGTACAATGAGCAGTTCTTC. It encodes CASSPGERYNEQFF.